One and the same sample provided the 16 T cell receptor beta chains below, sequenced in a study of blood T cell repertoires in COVID-19. Clones were read by immunoSEQ multiplex PCR, and TCRdb kept only the in-frame ones, dropping some. The sample consists of a few hundred thousand clones, approximately 86% of them appearing once. The sequenced material came from peripheral blood. Source of these receptors: a man aged 35 to 55 who had recovered from COVID-19.

This chain uses TRBV5-6 with TRBJ2-7; 9 nucleotides agree with TRBD1. This CDR3 spans 14 amino acids. CDR1 SGHDT and CDR2 YYEEEE come from the germline V gene. V was clipped by 0 bases and J by 4 bases; unmatched bases: 2. The CDR3 DNA sequence: TGTGCCAGCAGCTTGGGACAGGGGGGGTACGAGCAGTACTTC. This sequence encodes CASSLGQGGYEQYF.

The gene calls are TRBV13 and TRBJ2-1; D not resolved. Trimming pared 5 bases from V and 7 bases from J, leaving 9 bases between. The CDR3 has 12 residues. Looked up from germline, CDR1 is PRHDT and CDR2 is FYEKMQ (reference sequence). The CDR3: CASSQQINEQFF. CDR3 bases: TGTGCCAGCAGCCAACAGATTAATGAGCAGTTCTTC.

The chain has TRBV6-5 and TRBJ2-7, with a weak D call TRBD1 (6 bases). The length of the CDR3 is 14 residues. Germline V gives CDR1 MNHEY, CDR2 SVGAGI. Trimming took off 6 bases at V and 3 bases at J, with 15 bases between the two ends. As DNA, the CDR3 is TGTGCCAGCAGGTCTCCAGGGGACCTCTACGAGCAGTACTTC. Translating gives CASRSPGDLYEQYF.

The chain employs TRBV30 and TRBJ2-3; the match to TRBD2 covers 10 bases. This CDR3 is 18 amino acids long. Per the germline V gene, CDR1 is GTSNPN and CDR2 is SVGIG (reference sequence). V lost 0 bases and J lost 1; bases outside the gene matches: 10. The CDR3 sequence: CAWSVPAGGPYGTDTQYF. The CDR3 region has the DNA TGTGCCTGGAGTGTCCCAGCGGGAGGGCCATACGGCACAGATACGCAGTATTTT.

The table lists this clone with a count of one. The chain employs TRBV3-1 (or the pseudogene TRBV3-2) and TRBJ2-7; 10 nucleotides align to TRBD2. Germline V CDR1 and CDR2: LGHDT, YNNKEL (reference sequence). The CDR3 spans 18 residues. The trim removed 1 base at V and 1 base at J, leaving 10 bases unmatched. For the CDR3, the DNA is TGTGCCAGCAGCCAAGCTCGGGGTAGCGGGAGGAGATCCTACGAGCAGTACTTC. Translating it yields CASSQARGSGRRSYEQYF.

This clone was observed a handful of times. The chain employs TRBV7-9 and TRBJ1-2; D unresolved. The CDR3 contains 15 residues. The germline gives CDR1 SEHNR, CDR2 FQNEAQ (reference sequence). The germline V and J ends were trimmed by 3 bases and 5 bases, with 16 bases remaining between them. As DNA, the CDR3 is TGTGCCAGCAGCTTGGCACAAGTAAAATCTTATGGCTACACCTTC. The encoded protein is CASSLAQVKSYGYTF.

The CDR3 DNA follows: TGTGCCAGCAGCGCACGACAGGGAGGATATGAAAAACTGTTTTTT. Residues: CASSARQGGYEKLFF. V and J are TRBV11-2 and TRBJ1-4; 7 positions agree with TRBD1. This CDR3 has 15 amino acids. Germline V gives CDR1 SGHAT, CDR2 FQNNGV. V shed 5 bases and J 6 bases; nucleotides not matched to a gene: 9. Complete variable domain (other parts from reference TRBV11-2 and TRBJ1-4): EAGVAQSPRYKIIEKRQSVAFWCNPISGHATLYWYQQILGQGPKLLIQFQNNGVVDDSQLPKDRFSAERLKGVDSTLKIQPAKLEDSAVYLCASSARQGGYEKLFFGSGTQLSVL.

The V gene is TRBV30, the J gene TRBJ2-2; no clear D gene. The CDR3 loop spans 14 amino acids. The V end lost 0 bases, the J end lost 1 base, and 6 bases lay between the germline ends. CDR1 and CDR2 from the germline V gene are GTSNPN and SVGIG (reference sequence). CDR3 loop: CAWSVSMNTGELFF. Written as DNA, the CDR3 is TGTGCCTGGAGTGTATCTATGAACACCGGGGAGCTGTTTTTT.

The CDR3 sequence: CASSLAGADTQYF. The CDR3 DNA reads TGTGCCAGCAGTCTAGCGGGAGCAGATACGCAGTATTTT. J is TRBJ2-3 and V is TRBV6-2 or TRBV6-3, with TRBD2 matching over 10 bases. V lost 5 bases, J lost 4 bases, and 0 bases stayed unmatched. The germline gives CDR1 MNHEY, CDR2 SVGEGT. The CDR3 runs to 13 residues.

The CDR3 region has the DNA TGTGCCAGTAGACTCCTTCAGACCGGGGAGCTGTTTTTT. This translates into CASRLLQTGELFF. The chain employs TRBV2 and TRBJ2-2; no definite D call. Trimming stripped 9 bases from V and 5 bases from J, with 13 bases between. The germline CDR1 and CDR2 sequences are SNHLY and FYNNEI. This CDR3 contains 13 residues.

This chain links TRBV11-2 with TRBJ1-1, with a tentative D call TRBD1 (5 bases). Germline-derived CDR1 and CDR2 are SGHAT and FQNNGV. The CDR3 covers 15 residues. V lost 2 bases and J 0 bases, leaving 10 bases between the germline ends. CDR3 in DNA: TGTGCCAGCAGCTTAAATCGCAGGGTGAACACTGAAGCTTTCTTT. As protein: CASSLNRRVNTEAFF.

The gene calls are TRBV5-6 and TRBJ2-1; weak D call: TRBD2 (5 bases). The CDR3 contains 15 residues. With 2 bases removed from V and 4 bases from J, the gap between germline ends came to 13 bases. The germline V gene encodes CDR1 SGHDT and CDR2 YYEEEE. The CDR3 DNA is TGTGCCAGCAGCTTCCTGAGACGGGGATACAATGAGCAGTTCTTC. This gives the protein CASSFLRRGYNEQFF. Full variable domain (rest looked up from reference TRBV5-6 and TRBJ2-1): DAGVTQSPTHLIKTRGQQVTLRCSPKSGHDTVSWYQQALGQGPQFIFQYYEEEERQRGNFPDRFSGHQFPNYSSELNVNALLLGDSALYLCASSFLRRGYNEQFFGPGTRLTVL.

The CDR3, as DNA: TGTGCCAGCAGCCAAGGGGCAGGGGGCGAATATTACGAGCAGTACTTC. It is translated as CASSQGAGGEYYEQYF. The V gene is TRBV14, the J gene TRBJ2-7, with TRBD1 matching over 8 bases. This CDR3 spans 16 amino acids. CDR1 is SGHDN and CDR2 is FVKESK in the germline V gene. Losses at the gene ends were 1 base for V and 4 bases for J; bases not matched to a gene: 9.

The V call is TRBV11-1, the J call TRBJ2-1; TRBD2 might be the D (5 bases). Trimming left V 2 bases short and J 1 base short, with 9 bases between. The CDR3 length is 15 residues. Germline CDR1 SGHAT, CDR2 FQDESV (reference sequence). The CDR3 DNA reads as TGTGCCAGCAGCTTATCAGCGGTGTCCTACAATGAGCAGTTCTTC. Translation: CASSLSAVSYNEQFF.

The chain employs TRBV6-5 and TRBJ2-1; 9 bases line up with TRBD2. The V and J ends lost 2 bases and 10 bases, in that order; junction bases with no gene match: 9. This CDR3 has 15 residues. Germline-derived CDR1 and CDR2 are MNHEY and SVGAGI. DNA for the CDR3: TGTGCCAGCAGTTACCTGGTAGCGGGAGCTTTGGAGCAGTTCTTC. This gives the protein CASSYLVAGALEQFF.

The V gene is TRBV10-1, the J gene TRBJ1-3, with D uncertain. The germline CDR1 and CDR2 sequences are WNHNN and SYGVQD (reference sequence). The CDR3 has 14 residues. The V gene lost 8 bases and the J gene lost 4 bases, with 15 bases spanning the gap. DNA of the CDR3: TGCGCCAGCCCCGCGGCACTCCAAGGAAACACCATATATTTT. Translating gives CASPAALQGNTIYF.